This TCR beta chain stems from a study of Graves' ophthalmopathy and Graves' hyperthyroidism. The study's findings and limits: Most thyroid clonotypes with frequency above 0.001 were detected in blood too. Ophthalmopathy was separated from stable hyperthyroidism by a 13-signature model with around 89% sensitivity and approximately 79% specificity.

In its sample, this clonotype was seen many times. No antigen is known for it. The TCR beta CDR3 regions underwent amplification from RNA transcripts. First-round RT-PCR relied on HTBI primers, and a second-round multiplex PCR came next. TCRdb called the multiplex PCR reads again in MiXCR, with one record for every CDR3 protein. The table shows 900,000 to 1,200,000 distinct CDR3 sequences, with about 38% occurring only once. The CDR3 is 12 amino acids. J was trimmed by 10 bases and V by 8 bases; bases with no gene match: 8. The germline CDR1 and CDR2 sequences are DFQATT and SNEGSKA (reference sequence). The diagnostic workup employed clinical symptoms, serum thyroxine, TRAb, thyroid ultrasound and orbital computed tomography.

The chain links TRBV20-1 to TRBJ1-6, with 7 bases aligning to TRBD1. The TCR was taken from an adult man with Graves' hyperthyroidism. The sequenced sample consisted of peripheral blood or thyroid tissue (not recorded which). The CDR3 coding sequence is TGCAGTCGCGGGACAGCAGGCTCACCCCTCCACTTT. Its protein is CSRGTAGSPLHF.